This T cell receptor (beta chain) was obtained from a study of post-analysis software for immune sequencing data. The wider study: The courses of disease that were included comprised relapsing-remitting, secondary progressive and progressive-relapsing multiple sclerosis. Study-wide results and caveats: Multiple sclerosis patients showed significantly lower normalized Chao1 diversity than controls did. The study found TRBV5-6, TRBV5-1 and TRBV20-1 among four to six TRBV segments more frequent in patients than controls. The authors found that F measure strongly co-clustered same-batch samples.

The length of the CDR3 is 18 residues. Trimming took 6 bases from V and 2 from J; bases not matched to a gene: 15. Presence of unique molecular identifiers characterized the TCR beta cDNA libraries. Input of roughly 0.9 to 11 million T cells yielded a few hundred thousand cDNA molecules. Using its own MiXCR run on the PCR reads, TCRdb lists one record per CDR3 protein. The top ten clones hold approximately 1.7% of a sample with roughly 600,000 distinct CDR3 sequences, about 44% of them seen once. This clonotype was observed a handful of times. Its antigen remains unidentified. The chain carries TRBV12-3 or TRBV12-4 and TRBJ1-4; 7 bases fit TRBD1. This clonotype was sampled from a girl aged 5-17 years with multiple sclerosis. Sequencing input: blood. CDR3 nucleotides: TGTGCCAGCAGCACAGACAGGGCGGGGATGACTACTAATGAAAAACTGTTTTTT. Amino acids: CASSTDRAGMTTNEKLFF.